This passage covers 13 T cell receptor beta chains from one sample sequenced in a study of T cell changes during pregnancy in multiple sclerosis. Libraries were prepared by immunoSEQ multiplex PCR; TCRdb keeps only in-frame clonotypes and omits some of them. This sample has tens of thousands of clones, with around 96% found just once. Source: CD8+ T cells from peripheral blood mononuclear cells, taken after pregnancy. Receptors originate from a female donor with multiple sclerosis, enrolled in a pregnancy study.

The chain has TRBV7-9 and TRBJ1-1; TRBD1 matches 8 bases. The CDR3 contains 13 residues. Germline CDR1 and CDR2: SEHNR and FQNEAQ (reference sequence). The V and J ends lost 5 bases and 10 bases, in that order; junction bases with no gene match: 9. Here the CDR3 reads CASSQNYGTGAFF. The CDR3 region has the DNA TGTGCCAGCAGCCAAAATTACGGGACAGGAGCTTTCTTT.

This clone was seen only once. This chain links TRBV4-3 with TRBJ2-6; no reliable D call. Trimming removed 2 bases at V and 0 bases at J, with 14 bases between. The CDR3 runs 18 residues. Germline CDR1 is LGHNA and CDR2 is YSLEER. CDR3 residues: CASSQRLTQSSGANVLTF. CDR3 sequence (DNA): TGCGCCAGCAGCCAAAGGCTAACACAGAGCTCTGGGGCCAACGTCCTGACTTTC.

The J gene is TRBJ2-1, the V gene TRBV7-3, with 7 bases that match TRBD1. CDR3 length: 15 amino acids. V was clipped by 3 bases and J by 5 bases; unmatched bases: 7. Germline V gene data show CDR1 as SGHTA and CDR2 as FQGTGA. DNA for the CDR3: TGTGCCAGCAGCTTGCCGGGACAGCCTAACAATGAGCAGTTCTTC. It encodes CASSLPGQPNNEQFF.

The genes are TRBV7-9 and TRBJ1-2; 7 bases agree with TRBD1. Germline trimming cut 4 bases from V and 4 bases from J; bases unmatched to any gene: 3. The CDR3 sequence is 13 residues long. Looked up from germline, CDR1 is SEHNR and CDR2 is FQNEAQ (reference sequence). The CDR3 here is CASSSGTVYGYTF. The DNA for the CDR3 is TGTGCCAGCAGCTCCGGGACAGTCTATGGCTACACCTTC.

About this clone: This CDR3 is also generated by other DNA sequences in the sample. CDR3 loop: CASSPGTGYEQYF. CDR3 bases: TGTGCCAGCAGTCCCGGGACAGGGTACGAGCAGTACTTC. The chain links TRBV27 to TRBJ2-7, with 9 nucleotides matching TRBD1. The CDR3 extends over 13 amino acids. V dropped 5 bases and J dropped 4; count of bases not matched to a gene: 3. CDR1 is MNHEY and CDR2 is SMNVEV in the germline V gene (reference sequence).

The rearrangement uses TRBV28 and TRBJ2-7; 11 nucleotides align to TRBD1. This CDR3 has 15 residues. The V gene's germline CDR1 is MDHEN and CDR2 SYDVKM. Losses at the gene ends were 5 bases for V and 4 bases for J; bases not matched to a gene: 7. CDR3 in amino acids: CASSIGQGAVYEQYF. CDR3 bases: TGTGCCAGCAGTATTGGACAGGGGGCAGTTTACGAGCAGTACTTC.

The V and J genes are TRBV4-1 and TRBJ2-7, with a possible D match to TRBD2 (5 bases). CDR1 is MGHRA and CDR2 is YSYEKL in the germline V gene. The CDR3 contains 16 residues. Trimming pared 0 bases from V and 2 bases from J, leaving 14 bases between. CDR3 DNA: TGCGCCAGCAGCCAAGAGTCGAGGGCTATTACCTACGAGCAGTACTTC. It is translated as CASSQESRAITYEQYF.

This sequence joins TRBV16 and TRBJ1-5; maybe TRBD1 (6 bases). This CDR3 has 15 amino acids. V was cut by 1 base and J by 7 bases, with 14 bases left in between. Per germline, CDR1 KGHSY and CDR2 FQNENV. The CDR3: CASSQFGGGLQPQHF. Here the CDR3 DNA reads TGTGCCAGCAGCCAATTTGGGGGGGGGCTCCAGCCCCAGCATTTT.

J is TRBJ1-2 and V is TRBV6-5, with D maybe TRBD1 (5 bases). Trimming cost V 2 bases and J 4 bases, with 8 bases left between them. Germline lookup yields CDR1 MNHEY and CDR2 SVGAGI. The CDR3 loop spans 13 amino acids. The CDR3 loop reads CASSYRQSYGYTF. The CDR3 DNA reads as TGTGCCAGCAGTTACCGACAGAGCTATGGCTACACCTTC.

The chain is built from TRBV27 and TRBJ1-2; D might be TRBD1 (6 bases). CDR3 length: 14 amino acids. V dropped 2 bases and J dropped 4 bases, with 11 bases sitting between them. Germline V CDR1 and CDR2: MNHEY, SMNVEV (reference sequence). The CDR3: CASSLRVGGYGYTF. In nucleotides, the CDR3 is TGTGCCAGCAGTTTACGGGTAGGGGGCTATGGCTACACCTTC.

The V and J genes are TRBV5-1 and TRBJ2-7; TRBD1 matches 9 bases. CDR1 is SGHRS and CDR2 is YFSETQ in the germline V gene. The CDR3 covers 14 residues. With V trimmed by 4 bases and J by 5 bases, 7 bases remained unmatched. CDR3 coding DNA: TGCGCCAGCAGCGGGGGACAGGGTCAAAACGAGCAGTACTTC. Translation gives CASSGGQGQNEQYF. Supplemented by reference TRBV5-1 and TRBJ2-7, the full variable domain reads KAGVTQTPRYLIKTRGQQVTLSCSPISGHRSVSWYQQTPGQGLQFLFEYFSETQRNKGNFPGRFSGRQFSNSRSEMNVSTLELGDSALYLCASSGGQGQNEQYFGPGTRLTVT.

This clone was observed once. The V gene is TRBV28, the J gene TRBJ2-6; possible D gene TRBD1, 7 bases. The CDR3 totals 20 residues. V was cut by 2 bases and J by 0 bases, with 20 bases left in between. The V gene's germline CDR1 is MDHEN and CDR2 SYDVKM. The CDR3 sequence: CASSLGLEQGGYSGANVLTF. The CDR3 region has the DNA TGTGCCAGCAGTTTAGGTTTGGAGCAGGGGGGCTACTCTGGGGCCAACGTCCTGACTTTC.

This clone came up once. The J gene is TRBJ2-6, the V gene TRBV21-1; the tabulated D call, TRBD1, remains unverified against the DNA. TRBV21-1 constitutes a pseudogene. The CDR3 extends over 16 amino acids. For the CDR3, the DNA is TGTGCCAGCAGAGGACAGGGGAGCTCTGGGGCCAACGTCCTGACTTTC. Translation gives CASRGQGSSGANVLTF.